Below, 3 T cell receptor beta chains from the same sample are listed, as sequenced in a study of blood T cell repertoires in COVID-19. TCRdb keeps only in-frame clones here, not all; method: immunoSEQ multiplex PCR. The data contain 170,000 or so clones, 85% to 95% of them singletons. The sample comprised peripheral blood. The receptors were sampled from a man aged 50 or older with acute or convalescent COVID-19.

The V gene is TRBV10-3, the J gene TRBJ1-3, with D possibly being TRBD1 (5 bases). V lost 6 bases, J lost 1 base, and 10 bases lay in between. The CDR3 is 14 amino acids. Germline values: CDR1 ENHRY, CDR2 SYGVKD. CDR3 coding DNA: TGTGCCATCAGGGGGACTGGGTCTGGAAACACCATATATTTT. Translation: CAIRGTGSGNTIYF.

The chain joins TRBV9 to TRBJ1-6, with D possibly TRBD1 on 5 matching bases. This CDR3 is 15 amino acids long. V was trimmed by 0 bases and J by 5 bases, leaving 9 bases between them. Germline V lookup: CDR1 SGDLS, CDR2 YYNGEE. CDR3 region: CASSVDGQDNSPLHF. DNA of the CDR3: TGTGCCAGCAGCGTAGACGGACAAGATAATTCACCCCTCCACTTT.

The count of this clone is one. The chain is built from TRBV6-5 and TRBJ2-1, with D perhaps TRBD1 (5 bases). Trimming left V 6 bases short and J 0 bases short, with 9 bases between. Per germline, CDR1 MNHEY and CDR2 SVGAGI. This CDR3 is built from 14 residues. The CDR3 nucleotides are TGTGCCAGCAGACAGGTGAGCTCCTACAATGAGCAGTTCTTC. Its translation: CASRQVSSYNEQFF.